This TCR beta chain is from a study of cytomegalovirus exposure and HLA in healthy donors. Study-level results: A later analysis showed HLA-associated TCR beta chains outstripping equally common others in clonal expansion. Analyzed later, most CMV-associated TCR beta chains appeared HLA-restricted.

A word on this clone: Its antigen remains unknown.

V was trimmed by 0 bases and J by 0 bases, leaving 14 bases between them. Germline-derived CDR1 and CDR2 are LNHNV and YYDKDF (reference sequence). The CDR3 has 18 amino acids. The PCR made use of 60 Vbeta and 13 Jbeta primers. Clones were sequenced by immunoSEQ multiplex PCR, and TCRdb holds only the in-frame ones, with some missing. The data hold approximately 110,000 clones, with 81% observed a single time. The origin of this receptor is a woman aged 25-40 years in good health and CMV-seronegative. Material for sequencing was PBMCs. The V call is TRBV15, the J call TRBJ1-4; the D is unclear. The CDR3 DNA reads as TGTGCCACCAGCAGAGATTTCAACGACTACTCAACTAATGAAAAACTGTTTTTT. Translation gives CATSRDFNDYSTNEKLFF.